Below are 24 T cell receptor beta chains sequenced from a single sample in a study of cytomegalovirus exposure and HLA in healthy donors. Some clones are missing from TCRdb's copy, which holds only in-frame ones; the method was immunoSEQ multiplex PCR. This table holds over 150,000 clones, roughly nine tenths found once. The sequenced sample consisted of PBMCs. These receptors were collected from a woman under 30 in good health and CMV-seropositive.

The chain links TRBV7-9 to TRBJ2-5; weak D call: TRBD2 (6 bases). Germline V lookup: CDR1 SEHNR, CDR2 FQNEAQ (reference sequence). V was trimmed by 2 bases and J by 2 bases, leaving 9 bases between them. The CDR3 spans 14 residues. The CDR3, as DNA: TGTGCCAGCAGCTTACCGGGACTTCAAGAGACCCAGTACTTC. Amino acid sequence: CASSLPGLQETQYF.

This chain connects TRBV5-1 to TRBJ1-2, with 9 bases fitting TRBD1. Per germline, CDR1 SGHRS and CDR2 YFSETQ. J was trimmed by 8 bases and V by 4 bases; bases with no gene match: 12. The length of the CDR3 is 15 residues. CDR3 sequence reads: CASSPLKDRGVGYTF. CDR3 nucleotide sequence: TGCGCCAGCAGCCCCCTCAAGGACAGGGGAGTAGGCTACACCTTC.

CDR3 sequence (DNA): TGTGCCAGTAGCCTAGGGACAGGTAGCAATCAGCCCCAGCATTTT. It codes for CASSLGTGSNQPQHF. This chain joins TRBV19 and TRBJ1-5, with 8 nucleotides matching TRBD1. Trimming removed 6 bases from V and 0 bases from J; junction bases left unmatched: 4. This CDR3 comprises 15 residues. Germline V gene lookup returns CDR1 LNHDA and CDR2 SQIVND (reference sequence).

The rearrangement joins TRBV10-3 to TRBJ2-1; 9 bases line up with TRBD2. Germline CDR1 reads ENHRY; CDR2 reads SYGVKD. The CDR3 extends over 14 amino acids. Unmatched junction bases numbered 12, after V lost 11 bases and J lost 7 bases. CDR3 loop: CAPRDSGRSNEQFF. The CDR3 region has the DNA TGTGCCCCAAGGGATAGCGGGAGAAGTAATGAGCAGTTCTTC.

CDR3 protein: CASSPPIDTSGIYNEQFF. In DNA form, the CDR3 reads TGTGCCAGCAGCCCCCCAATAGATACTAGCGGTATCTACAATGAGCAGTTCTTC. The chain has TRBV7-9 and TRBJ2-1, with 8 bases that match TRBD2. Germline-derived CDR1 and CDR2 are SEHNR and FQNEAQ (reference sequence). The CDR3 is 18 amino acids. V trimming: 5 bases; J trimming: 3 bases; junction bases outside the gene matches: 15.

The genes are TRBV13 and TRBJ2-7; 11 nucleotides agree with TRBD1. Per the germline V gene, CDR1 is PRHDT and CDR2 is FYEKMQ (reference sequence). This CDR3 comprises 15 residues. Trimming took 5 bases from V and 6 from J; bases not matched to a gene: 9. CDR3 loop: CASSQVDRGRSEQYF. CDR3 DNA: TGTGCCAGCAGCCAGGTGGACAGGGGGCGGTCCGAGCAGTACTTC.

This clone was recorded only once. The chain links TRBV2 to TRBJ2-2; D is unclear. CDR1 SNHLY and CDR2 FYNNEI come from the germline V gene. This CDR3 contains 15 residues. The V end lost 7 bases, the J end lost 4 bases, and 16 bases lay between the germline ends. In DNA form, the CDR3 reads TGTGCCAGCAAAGTCGAGAGTACGGGCACCGGGGAGCTGTTTTTT. Amino acid sequence: CASKVESTGTGELFF.

This sequence joins TRBV7-2 and TRBJ2-7, with a possible D match to TRBD1 (6 bases). The germline V gene encodes CDR1 SGHTA and CDR2 FQGNSA. This CDR3 comprises 12 residues. V dropped 5 bases and J dropped 6 bases, with 11 bases sitting between them. CDR3 bases: TGTGCCAGCAGCGGAACAGGGTCCGAGCAGTACTTC. Its translation: CASSGTGSEQYF.

Note on this clone: Other DNA sequences in the sample encode the same CDR3. The chain joins TRBV5-4 to TRBJ2-3, with D possibly TRBD1 on 5 matching bases. Germline V gene lookup returns CDR1 SGHNT and CDR2 YYREEE (reference sequence). This CDR3 is 14 amino acids long. V gave up 0 bases and J gave up 5 bases, with 10 bases separating them. Here the CDR3 DNA reads TGTGCCAGCAGCTTGGTTCAGGGAAAAGATACGCAGTATTTT. It is translated as CASSLVQGKDTQYF.

This clone turned up a few times. This chain connects TRBV6-1 to TRBJ1-5; TRBD1 matches 8 bases. Germline values: CDR1 MNHNS, CDR2 SASEGT. CDR3 length equals 16 residues. J was trimmed by 0 bases and V by 4 bases; bases with no gene match: 5. The chain's CDR3 is CASSGGQVYSNQPQHF. The DNA of the CDR3 is TGTGCCAGCAGTGGGGGACAGGTCTATAGCAATCAGCCCCAGCATTTT.

This clone was recorded only once. This sequence joins TRBV10-3 and TRBJ2-7; D may be TRBD2 (6 bases). There are 15 residues in the CDR3. Trimming took off 0 bases at V and 1 base at J, with 10 bases between the two ends. Germline V gives CDR1 ENHRY, CDR2 SYGVKD. This chain's CDR3 is CAISESPSASYEQYF. The CDR3 coding sequence is TGTGCCATCAGTGAGTCCCCTAGCGCTTCCTACGAGCAGTACTTC.

The chain links TRBV18 to TRBJ2-7; D is perhaps TRBD1 (5 bases). V shed 0 bases and J shed 7 bases, with 10 bases lying between them. This CDR3 has 13 amino acids. Looked up from germline, CDR1 is KGHSH and CDR2 is LQKENI. The CDR3 reads CASSPPGVVEQYF. Written as DNA, the CDR3 is TGTGCCAGCTCACCACCAGGGGTGGTGGAGCAGTACTTC.

The chain carries TRBV29-1 and TRBJ2-1, with TRBD2 matching over 9 bases. This CDR3 spans 13 amino acids. J gave up 12 bases and V 4 bases, and 10 bases lay outside the gene matches. CDR1 and CDR2 from the germline V gene are SQVTM and ANQGSEA. The CDR3 DNA reads as TGCAGCGTTGTGGCTAGCGGGACTAGAGGGCAGTTCTTC. Amino acids: CSVVASGTRGQFF.

The chain combines TRBV28 with TRBJ1-5; D call uncertain. CDR1 is MDHEN, CDR2 SYDVKM, per germline. CDR3 size: 14 residues. Trimming stripped 6 bases from V and 4 bases from J, with 13 bases between. CDR3 DNA: TGTGCCAGCAGCACCGCGGTTATTAATCAGCCCCAGCATTTT. Translation: CASSTAVINQPQHF. Looking up the rest from reference TRBV28 and TRBJ1-5 gives the full variable domain: DVKVTQSSRYLVKRTGEKVFLECVQDMDHENMFWYRQDPGLGLRLIYFSYDVKMKEKGDIPEGYSVSREKKERFSLILESASTNQTSMYLCASSTAVINQPQHFGDGTRLSIL.

The chain joins TRBV7-6 to TRBJ2-2; 7 bases are a match to TRBD2. The CDR3 contains 15 residues. Looked up from germline, CDR1 is SGHVS and CDR2 is FNYEAQ. Trimming took 4 bases from V and 5 from J; bases not matched to a gene: 7. The CDR3 is CASSSLGEGTGELFF. The CDR3 DNA reads as TGTGCCAGCAGCTCCTTGGGGGAGGGAACCGGGGAGCTGTTTTTT.

In this sample, this clone turned up a few times. The chain couples TRBV27 to TRBJ2-4, with a weak D call TRBD2 (6 bases). The V gene lost 6 bases and the J gene lost 6 bases, with 12 bases spanning the gap. The CDR3 length is 13 residues. Germline V gene data show CDR1 as MNHEY and CDR2 as SMNVEV (reference sequence). This CDR3 reads CASSPPGLNIQYF. In DNA form, the CDR3 reads TGTGCCAGCAGCCCTCCGGGACTAAACATTCAGTACTTC.

The chain has TRBV6-1 and TRBJ2-7; D may be TRBD2 (5 bases). This CDR3 contains 15 residues. CDR1 and CDR2 from the germline V gene are MNHNS and SASEGT. Trimming removed 6 bases at V and 3 bases at J, with 18 bases between. CDR3: CASRPLEVGLYEQYF. The CDR3 DNA is TGTGCCAGCAGACCCTTGGAGGTAGGACTCTACGAGCAGTACTTC.

V usage is TRBV30 and J usage is TRBJ2-2, with a tentative D call TRBD1 (5 bases). From germline, CDR1 is GTSNPN and CDR2 SVGIG (reference sequence). Trimming removed 2 bases from V and 5 bases from J, with 12 bases in between. The CDR3 length is 14 residues. For the CDR3, the DNA is TGTGCCTGGAGTCGCAGGGCCGTTACCGGGGAGCTGTTTTTT. It is translated as CAWSRRAVTGELFF.

This clone was detected only a few times. V and J are TRBV4-1 and TRBJ2-7; D call uncertain. Germline CDR1 MGHRA, CDR2 YSYEKL. V lost 1 base and J 3 bases, leaving 10 bases between the germline ends. This CDR3 has 14 amino acids. The CDR3 bases are TGCGCCAGCAGCCAAGGGGCAGGCCTCTACGAGCAGTACTTC. Its translation: CASSQGAGLYEQYF.

This clone was picked up a small number of times. The V gene is TRBV28, the J gene TRBJ1-5, with a weak D call TRBD1 (5 bases). Trimming pared 7 bases from V and 0 bases from J, leaving 13 bases between. This CDR3 region has 15 residues. Germline assignment: CDR1 MDHEN and CDR2 SYDVKM. The CDR3 DNA reads as TGTGCCAGCAACCTAGGGGCAGTTAGCAATCAGCCCCAGCATTTT. This encodes CASNLGAVSNQPQHF.

With regard to this clone: Because the CDR3's place on the DNA is in doubt, the DNA is left out and the CDR3 is given as listed by TCRdb. The chain uses TRBV19 and TRBJ2-2; the D call of TRBD2 is as the table states it, not checked on the DNA. In germline, CDR1 is LNHDA, CDR2 SQIVND (reference sequence). The CDR3 totals 13 residues, both ends included. CDR3 sequence reads: CASTSGIAGELFF.

The chain uses TRBV4-3 and TRBJ1-1; a possible D gene is TRBD1 (5 bases). The germline V gene encodes CDR1 LGHNA and CDR2 YSLEER. V lost 0 bases to trimming and J lost 4 bases, with 12 bases between them. The CDR3 runs to 15 residues. The CDR3 region has the DNA TGCGCCAGCAGCCAAGATCGGGGGTCGGGCACTGAAGCTTTCTTT. This translates into CASSQDRGSGTEAFF.

In its sample, this clone was seen a few times. This chain connects TRBV19 to TRBJ1-5; no clear D gene. The CDR3 is made up of 15 amino acids. Germline V gene data show CDR1 as LNHDA and CDR2 as SQIVND (reference sequence). The ends were cut back, 3 bases at V and 0 bases at J, with 9 bases in the middle. CDR3 sequence (DNA): TGTGCCAGTAGTATTGAGCCCTATAGCAATCAGCCCCAGCATTTT. Translated: CASSIEPYSNQPQHF.

The rearrangement links TRBV19 to TRBJ1-1; the D is unclear. V shed 4 bases and J shed 11 bases, with 11 bases lying between them. This CDR3 has 11 residues. In germline, CDR1 is LNHDA, CDR2 SQIVND (reference sequence). CDR3 sequence (DNA): TGTGCCAGTAGTACCGGTAATTTGGCTTTCTTT. This translates into CASSTGNLAFF.